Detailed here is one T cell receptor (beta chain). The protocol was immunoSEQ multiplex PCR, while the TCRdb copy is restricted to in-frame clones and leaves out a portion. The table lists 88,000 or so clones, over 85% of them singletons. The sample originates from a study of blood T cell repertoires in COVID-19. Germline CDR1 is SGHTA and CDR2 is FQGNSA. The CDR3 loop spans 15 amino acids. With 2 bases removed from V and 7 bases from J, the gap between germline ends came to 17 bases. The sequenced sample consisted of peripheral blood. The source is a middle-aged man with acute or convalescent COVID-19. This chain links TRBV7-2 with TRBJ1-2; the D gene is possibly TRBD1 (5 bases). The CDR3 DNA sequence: TGTGCCAGCAGCTTATACTTGGCCGGGGGAGGTGGCTACACCTTC. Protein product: CASSLYLAGGGGYTF. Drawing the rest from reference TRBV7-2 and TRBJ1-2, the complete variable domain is GAGVSQSPSNKVTEKGKDVELRCDPISGHTALYWYRQSLGQGLEFLIYFQGNSAPDKSGLPSDRFSAERTGGSVSTLTIQRTQQEDSAVYLCASSLYLAGGGGYTFGSGTRLTVV.